These T cell receptor beta chains were read from a single sample in a study of T cell repertoires in ileal Crohn's disease. TCRdb keeps only in-frame clones here, not all; method: immunoSEQ multiplex PCR. The sample lists about 15,000 clones; 60% were seen once. The specimen sequenced was ileal tissue. These receptors were taken from an adult with Crohn's disease. CDR3s include the opening cysteine and the closing phenylalanine or tryptophan. The D gene is left open where the match is weak. Rows give clone size only sometimes, using once, few, many, or a class for an expanded clone.

d_gene | abundance | j_gene | v_gene | CDR3aa | CDR3nt
TRBD1 | few | TRBJ2-5 | TRBV18 | CASSLGQGETQYF | TGTGCCAGCTCACTGGGACAGGGAGAGACCCAGTACTTC
TRBD1 | NA | TRBJ2-2 | TRBV2 | CASKTGGGNTGELFF | TGTGCCAGCAAGACAGGGGGCGGGAACACCGGGGAGCTGTTTTTT
TRBD1 | NA | TRBJ2-7 | TRBV13 | CASSWRDRGGYEQYF | TGTGCCAGCAGCTGGCGGGACAGGGGAGGATACGAGCAGTACTTC
NA | few | TRBJ2-7 | TRBV7-8 | CASSLGLASGLYEQYF | TGTGCCAGCAGCTTAGGGCTGGCGTCAGGGTTGTACGAGCAGTACTTC
TRBD1 | few | TRBJ2-1 | TRBV11-2 | CASSIRPGQGLYNEQFF | TGTGCCAGCAGCATTCGACCGGGACAGGGATTGTACAATGAGCAGTTCTTC
TRBD1 | once | TRBJ1-2 | TRBV2 | CASRTGQGYGYTF | TGTGCCAGCAGGACGGGACAGGGTTATGGCTACACCTTC
NA | NA | TRBJ2-5 | TRBV18 | CASSFGGLETQYF | TGTGCCAGCTCATTCGGGGGGCTGGAGACCCAGTACTTC
TRBD1 | few | TRBJ2-7 | TRBV11-1 | CASSLDRGPYEQYF | TGTGCCAGCAGCTTAGACAGGGGCCCCTACGAGCAGTACTTC
TRBD1 | once | TRBJ1-2 | TRBV5-4 | CASSVDRGNYGYTF | TGTGCCAGCAGCGTAGACAGGGGGAACTATGGCTACACCTTC
NA | NA | TRBJ1-1 | TRBV28 | CASSLQGRGTEAFF | TGTGCCAGCAGTCTTCAGGGGAGAGGCACTGAAGCTTTCTTT
NA | NA | TRBJ1-2 | TRBV5-1 | CASRIGPGGYTF | TGCGCCAGCAGGATTGGCCCAGGGGGCTACACCTTC
TRBD2 | NA | TRBJ2-5 | TRBV5-1 | CASSLEVAGSGETQYF | TGCGCCAGCAGCTTGGAGGTAGCGGGGAGTGGGGAGACCCAGTACTTC
TRBD2 | NA | TRBJ2-2 | TRBV5-5 | CASSPSLADARTGELFF | TGTGCCAGCAGCCCCTCACTAGCGGACGCGAGGACCGGGGAGCTGTTTTTT
TRBD1 | once | TRBJ1-1 | TRBV7-9 | CASSSGQVSLPAFF | TGTGCCAGCAGCTCGGGACAGGTGAGCCTCCCAGCTTTCTTT
TRBD2 | NA | TRBJ2-5 | TRBV7-8 | CASSPRMSGRARETQYF | TGTGCCAGCAGCCCGCGTATGAGTGGGAGGGCCAGGGAGACCCAGTACTTC
TRBD1 | NA | TRBJ1-2 | TRBV5-1 | CASRLGVGTDYGYTF | TGCGCCAGCAGGTTGGGTGTTGGGACAGACTATGGCTACACCTTC
TRBD1 | NA | TRBJ1-5 | TRBV30 | CAWSVRTGGSQPQHF | TGTGCCTGGAGTGTACGAACAGGGGGTAGTCAGCCCCAGCATTTT
NA | NA | TRBJ2-1 | TRBV5-1 | CASSLTRFEQFF | TGCGCCAGCAGCTTAACGAGGTTTGAGCAGTTCTTC
NA | once | TRBJ1-2 | TRBV19 | CASQDRIFYGYTF | TGTGCCAGCCAGGACAGAATCTTCTATGGCTACACCTTC
TRBD2 | NA | TRBJ2-3 | TRBV7-3 | CASSSRGGLTDTQYF | TGTGCCAGCAGCTCGCGGGGGGGGCTCACAGATACGCAGTATTTT
TRBD2 | once | TRBJ2-7 | TRBV29-1 | CSAKHSGGSYEQYF | TGCAGCGCGAAACATAGCGGGGGCTCCTACGAGCAGTACTTC
NA | NA | TRBJ1-1 | TRBV5-1 | CASSLTDQNTEAFF | TGCGCCAGCAGCTTGACAGACCAGAACACTGAAGCTTTCTTT
TRBD2 | few | TRBJ2-1 | TRBV4-1 | CASSPRLAASYNEQFF | TGCGCCAGCAGCCCCCGACTAGCGGCCTCCTACAATGAGCAGTTCTTC
NA | NA | TRBJ2-5 | TRBV27 | CASSSHSQETQYF | TGTGCCAGCAGTTCCCACAGCCAAGAGACCCAGTACTTC
NA | NA | TRBJ1-1 | TRBV27 | CASSLSVGVDTEAFF | TGTGCCAGCAGTTTATCTGTAGGGGTCGACACTGAAGCTTTCTTT
NA | NA | TRBJ2-7 | TRBV5-1 | CASSLALAQSSYEQYF | TGCGCCAGCAGCTTGGCCTTAGCGCAGAGCTCCTACGAGCAGTACTTC
NA | NA | TRBJ1-2 | TRBV18 | CASSPLRDGYTF | TGTGCCAGCTCACCCCTCCGCGATGGCTACACCTTC
TRBD1 | NA | TRBJ1-2 | TRBV5-4 | CASSYSGQIFNYGYTF | TGTGCCAGCAGCTATTCGGGACAGATCTTTAACTATGGCTACACCTTC
NA | NA | TRBJ2-7 | TRBV7-6 | CASSLDAGWEQYF | TGTGCCAGCAGCTTAGATGCAGGGTGGGAGCAGTACTTC